This T cell receptor (beta chain) derives from a study of glioma-infiltrating T cells after dendritic cell vaccination. Looking at the study overall: At biweekly intervals, patients got three intradermal dendritic cell vaccine injections.

Indicated time point: after dendritic cell vaccination, including at tumor progression/relapse. The primer mix had 60 V beta and 13 J beta primers. Sequencing was performed with immunoSEQ multiplex PCR; in TCRdb, only in-frame clones are kept and a portion is missing. This sample has more than 55,000 clones, with 85% found just once. The germline CDR1 and CDR2 sequences are SGHRS and YFSETQ. Trimming cost V 0 bases and J 5 bases; bases outside gene matches: 7. CDR3 length equals 16 residues. Notes on the study in general: Few patients contributed both blood and tumor specimens. Survival was not directly related to TCR clonality in these patients.

With respect to this clone: Its target is not known.

The chain links TRBV5-1 to TRBJ2-5; the match to TRBD2 covers 10 bases. The TCR sequence derives from a human donor with glioblastoma. The sequencing here drew on blood, taken after dendritic cell vaccination. DNA of the CDR3: TGCGCCAGCAGCTTGGAGGCTAGCGGGGGCTGGGAGACCCAGTACTTC. This encodes CASSLEASGGWETQYF.